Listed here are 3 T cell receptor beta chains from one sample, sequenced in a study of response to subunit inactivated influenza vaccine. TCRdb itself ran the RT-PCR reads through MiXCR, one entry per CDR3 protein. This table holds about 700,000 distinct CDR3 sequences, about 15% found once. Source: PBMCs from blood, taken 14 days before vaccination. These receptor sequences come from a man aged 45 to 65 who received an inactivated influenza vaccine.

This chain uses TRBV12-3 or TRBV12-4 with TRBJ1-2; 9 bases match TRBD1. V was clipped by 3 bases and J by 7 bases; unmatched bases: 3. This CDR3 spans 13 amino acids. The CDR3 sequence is CASSFDRGSGYTF. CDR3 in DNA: TGTGCCAGCAGTTTCGACAGGGGGTCTGGCTACACCTTC.

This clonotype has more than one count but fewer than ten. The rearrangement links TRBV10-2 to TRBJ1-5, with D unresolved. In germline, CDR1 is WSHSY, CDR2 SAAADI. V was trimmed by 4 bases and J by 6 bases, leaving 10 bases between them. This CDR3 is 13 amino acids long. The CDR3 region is CASSAGPFQPQHF. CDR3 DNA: TGCGCCAGCAGTGCCGGGCCATTTCAGCCCCAGCATTTT.

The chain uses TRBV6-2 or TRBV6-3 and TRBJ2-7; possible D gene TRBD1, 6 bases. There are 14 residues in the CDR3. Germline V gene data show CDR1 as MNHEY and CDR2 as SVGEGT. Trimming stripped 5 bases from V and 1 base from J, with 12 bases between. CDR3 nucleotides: TGTGCCAGCAGTGGACAGTTTAATTCCTACGAGCAGTACTTC. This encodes CASSGQFNSYEQYF.